These T cell receptor beta chains were read from a single sample in a study of blood T cell repertoires in COVID-19. Profiling relied on immunoSEQ multiplex PCR, and the TCRdb table lists in-frame clones only, not all of them. The table includes under 250,000 clones, approximately 89% detected once. Sequenced material: PBMCs or T cells enriched from blood (not recorded which). Receptors originate from a woman aged 40 to 50 who had been exposed to COVID-19. Each CDR3 is given with its conserved first and last residue. The order of the fields is J gene, V gene, D gene, clone size, CDR3 protein, CDR3 DNA. A D gene is named only where the DNA matches it firmly. Part of the rows lack a size; the others show once, few, many or a class for expanded clones.

j_gene: TRBJ2-2; v_gene: TRBV5-1; d_gene: NA; abundance: NA; CDR3aa: CASSDQGFAGELFF; CDR3nt: TGCGCCAGCAGCGACCAGGGTTTCGCCGGGGAGCTGTTTTTT
j_gene: TRBJ2-3; v_gene: TRBV25-1; d_gene: TRBD2; abundance: NA; CDR3aa: CASSEQKDPSGADTQYF; CDR3nt: TGTGCCAGCAGTGAACAGAAGGATCCCAGCGGGGCAGATACGCAGTATTTT
j_gene: TRBJ2-4; v_gene: TRBV28; d_gene: NA; abundance: NA; CDR3aa: CASSFVGDFSNLAKNIQYF; CDR3nt: TGTGCCAGCAGTTTCGTCGGGGATTTTTCCAATCTAGCCAAAAACATTCAGTACTTC
j_gene: TRBJ2-1; v_gene: TRBV7-3; d_gene: NA; abundance: NA; CDR3aa: CASSLRPGVYGNEQFF; CDR3nt: TGTGCCAGCAGCTTAAGACCAGGGGTATATGGCAATGAGCAGTTCTTC
j_gene: TRBJ1-2; v_gene: TRBV9; d_gene: TRBD1; abundance: NA; CDR3aa: CASRTGTAENYGYTF; CDR3nt: TGTGCCAGCAGGACCGGGACAGCGGAGAACTATGGCTACACCTTC
j_gene: TRBJ1-1; v_gene: TRBV2; d_gene: TRBD1; abundance: NA; CDR3aa: CASSESMDRVAAFF; CDR3nt: TGTGCCAGCAGTGAATCAATGGACAGGGTGGCGGCTTTCTTT
j_gene: TRBJ1-5; v_gene: TRBV3-1/TRBV3-2; d_gene: NA; abundance: few; CDR3aa: CASSQAPGDGQPQHF; CDR3nt: TGTGCCAGCAGCCAAGCCCCAGGGGACGGTCAGCCCCAGCATTTT
j_gene: TRBJ2-5; v_gene: TRBV4-3; d_gene: NA; abundance: NA; CDR3aa: CASSQDLVRESNQETQYF; CDR3nt: TGCGCCAGCAGCCAAGATCTTGTAAGGGAGTCCAACCAAGAGACCCAGTACTTC
j_gene: TRBJ1-3; v_gene: TRBV2; d_gene: NA; abundance: NA; CDR3aa: CARQSQGPGNTIYF; CDR3nt: TGTGCCAGACAATCACAGGGCCCTGGAAACACCATATATTTT
j_gene: TRBJ1-2; v_gene: TRBV18; d_gene: NA; abundance: NA; CDR3aa: CASSTPKEGIYGYTF; CDR3nt: TGTGCCAGCTCAACCCCTAAGGAGGGCATCTATGGCTACACCTTC
j_gene: TRBJ1-5; v_gene: TRBV4-1; d_gene: TRBD1; abundance: NA; CDR3aa: CASSRGQGARNQPQHF; CDR3nt: TGCGCCAGCAGTCGAGGACAGGGGGCGCGCAATCAGCCCCAGCATTTT
j_gene: TRBJ2-1; v_gene: TRBV7-2; d_gene: TRBD2; abundance: NA; CDR3aa: CASSLGLAGGHHNEQFF; CDR3nt: TGTGCCAGCAGCTTGGGACTAGCGGGAGGGCACCACAATGAGCAGTTCTTC
j_gene: TRBJ2-1; v_gene: TRBV6-5; d_gene: NA; abundance: NA; CDR3aa: CASSYWPGPSVDEQFF; CDR3nt: TGTGCCAGCAGTTACTGGCCGGGTCCCTCTGTGGATGAGCAGTTCTTC
j_gene: TRBJ2-7; v_gene: TRBV15; d_gene: NA; abundance: NA; CDR3aa: CATSRDKDSAATSGQYF; CDR3nt: TGTGCCACCAGCAGAGATAAAGACTCGGCTGCGACGAGCGGGCAGTACTTC
j_gene: TRBJ2-7; v_gene: TRBV25-1; d_gene: NA; abundance: NA; CDR3aa: CASSDPVSREQYF; CDR3nt: TGTGCCAGCAGTGACCCCGTAAGTCGGGAGCAGTACTTC
j_gene: TRBJ1-1; v_gene: TRBV7-2; d_gene: TRBD1; abundance: NA; CDR3aa: CASSAGQGLEAFF; CDR3nt: TGTGCCAGCAGCGCGGGACAGGGGCTTGAAGCTTTCTTT
j_gene: TRBJ1-2; v_gene: TRBV5-4; d_gene: TRBD1; abundance: NA; CDR3aa: CASSWDRDYGYTF; CDR3nt: TGTGCCAGCAGCTGGGACAGGGACTATGGCTACACCTTC
j_gene: TRBJ1-4; v_gene: TRBV3-1/TRBV3-2; d_gene: TRBD1; abundance: NA; CDR3aa: CASSQGTVGQIF; CDR3nt: TGTGCCAGCAGCCAAGGTACGGTGGGACAGATTTTT
j_gene: TRBJ2-7; v_gene: TRBV7-9; d_gene: TRBD1; abundance: NA; CDR3aa: CASSPMMGQGTYEQYF; CDR3nt: TGTGCCAGCAGCCCAATGATGGGACAGGGAACCTACGAGCAGTACTTC
j_gene: TRBJ2-7; v_gene: TRBV11-2; d_gene: TRBD1; abundance: NA; CDR3aa: CASSHWDRGYEQYF; CDR3nt: TGTGCCAGCAGCCACTGGGACAGGGGATACGAGCAGTACTTC
j_gene: TRBJ1-1; v_gene: TRBV15; d_gene: NA; abundance: NA; CDR3aa: CATGGTALSTEAFF; CDR3nt: TGTGCCACCGGAGGGACGGCCCTAAGCACTGAAGCTTTCTTT
j_gene: TRBJ1-5; v_gene: TRBV7-9; d_gene: NA; abundance: NA; CDR3aa: CASSFSGLYSNQPQHF; CDR3nt: TGTGCCAGCAGCTTTTCAGGGCTATATAGCAATCAGCCCCAGCATTTT
j_gene: TRBJ2-3; v_gene: TRBV3-1/TRBV3-2; d_gene: TRBD2; abundance: NA; CDR3aa: CASSQAPTGLAGVGGDTQYF; CDR3nt: TGTGCCAGCAGCCAAGCCCCAACCGGACTAGCGGGGGTCGGGGGAGATACGCAGTATTTT
j_gene: TRBJ1-2; v_gene: TRBV27; d_gene: NA; abundance: NA; CDR3aa: CASSQSGFSRGGYTF; CDR3nt: TGTGCCAGCAGTCAATCCGGATTTTCTCGGGGTGGCTACACCTTC
j_gene: TRBJ2-3; v_gene: TRBV5-1; d_gene: NA; abundance: NA; CDR3aa: CASSRGWMATDTQYF; CDR3nt: TGTGCCAGCAGCCGCGGATGGATGGCGACAGATACGCAGTATTTT
j_gene: TRBJ1-4; v_gene: TRBV5-1; d_gene: TRBD1; abundance: NA; CDR3aa: CASSSTGAANEKLFF; CDR3nt: TGCGCCAGCAGCTCCACAGGGGCGGCTAATGAAAAACTGTTTTTT
j_gene: TRBJ1-4; v_gene: TRBV9; d_gene: NA; abundance: NA; CDR3aa: CASSPLQEEGRKLFF; CDR3nt: TGTGCCAGCAGCCCTCTACAGGAGGAGGGAAGAAAACTGTTTTTT
j_gene: TRBJ1-1; v_gene: TRBV13; d_gene: NA; abundance: NA; CDR3aa: CASSFDRNTEAFF; CDR3nt: TGTGCCAGCAGCTTTGACAGGAACACTGAAGCTTTCTTT
j_gene: TRBJ1-2; v_gene: TRBV6-5; d_gene: TRBD1; abundance: NA; CDR3aa: CASSPGDRGMGSYTF; CDR3nt: TGTGCCAGCAGTCCTGGGGACAGGGGAATGGGAAGCTACACCTTC
j_gene: TRBJ1-5; v_gene: TRBV12-3/TRBV12-4; d_gene: NA; abundance: NA; CDR3aa: CASSFRGNQPQHF; CDR3nt: TGTGCCAGCAGTTTCCGGGGTAATCAGCCCCAGCATTTT
j_gene: TRBJ1-2; v_gene: TRBV3-1/TRBV3-2; d_gene: TRBD1; abundance: NA; CDR3aa: CASTETTGAYGYTF; CDR3nt: TGTGCCAGTACAGAAACGACAGGGGCCTATGGCTACACCTTC
j_gene: TRBJ1-5; v_gene: TRBV29-1; d_gene: NA; abundance: NA; CDR3aa: CSVGGEGQPQHF; CDR3nt: TGCAGCGTTGGCGGGGAGGGACAGCCCCAGCATTTT
j_gene: TRBJ2-2; v_gene: TRBV5-4; d_gene: TRBD2; abundance: NA; CDR3aa: CASSIDARGVGELFF; CDR3nt: TGTGCCAGCAGTATCGATGCTCGGGGGGTCGGGGAGCTGTTTTTT
j_gene: TRBJ2-2; v_gene: TRBV7-2; d_gene: NA; abundance: NA; CDR3aa: CASILGTLKTGELFF; CDR3nt: TGTGCCAGCATCCTAGGGACATTGAAGACCGGGGAGCTGTTTTTT
j_gene: TRBJ2-2; v_gene: TRBV30; d_gene: NA; abundance: NA; CDR3aa: CAWSRAGSGELFF; CDR3nt: TGTGCCTGGAGTCGGGCGGGTTCCGGGGAGCTGTTTTTT
j_gene: TRBJ2-3; v_gene: TRBV19; d_gene: TRBD2; abundance: NA; CDR3aa: CASSTDAKRTSGTTTYTQYF; CDR3nt: TGTGCCAGTAGTACCGACGCAAAAAGGACTAGCGGGACGACCACATATACGCAGTATTTT
j_gene: TRBJ2-7; v_gene: TRBV7-9; d_gene: NA; abundance: NA; CDR3aa: CASSRREGDEQYF; CDR3nt: TGTGCCAGCAGCCGCAGGGAGGGGGACGAGCAGTACTTC
j_gene: TRBJ2-1; v_gene: TRBV6-2/TRBV6-3; d_gene: NA; abundance: NA; CDR3aa: CASSLGTFPYNEQFF; CDR3nt: TGTGCCAGCAGTCTGGGGACATTCCCTTACAATGAGCAGTTCTTC
j_gene: TRBJ2-1; v_gene: TRBV28; d_gene: NA; abundance: NA; CDR3aa: CASSSGGTYEQFF; CDR3nt: TGTGCCAGCAGTTCGGGGGGCACCTATGAGCAGTTCTTC
j_gene: TRBJ1-3; v_gene: TRBV2; d_gene: NA; abundance: NA; CDR3aa: CASSQVTGSGNTIYF; CDR3nt: TGTGCCAGCAGTCAGGTCACAGGCTCTGGAAACACCATATATTTT
j_gene: TRBJ2-7; v_gene: TRBV4-2; d_gene: TRBD2; abundance: NA; CDR3aa: CASSQESGGAFDEQYF; CDR3nt: TGTGCCAGCAGCCAAGAAAGCGGGGGGGCCTTTGACGAGCAGTACTTC
j_gene: TRBJ2-5; v_gene: TRBV10-3; d_gene: TRBD1; abundance: NA; CDR3aa: CAVGTEQETQYF; CDR3nt: TGTGCCGTGGGGACAGAGCAAGAGACCCAGTACTTC
j_gene: TRBJ1-1; v_gene: TRBV19; d_gene: NA; abundance: once; CDR3aa: CASSPGGGLNTEAFF; CDR3nt: TGTGCCAGTAGTCCTGGGGGGGGGTTGAACACTGAAGCTTTCTTT
j_gene: TRBJ2-5; v_gene: TRBV4-2; d_gene: NA; abundance: once; CDR3aa: CASSQAGWGQYF; CDR3nt: TGTGCCAGCAGCCAGGCGGGGTGGGGCCAGTACTTC
j_gene: TRBJ1-1; v_gene: TRBV28; d_gene: TRBD1; abundance: NA; CDR3aa: CASGTGGANFRNTEAFF; CDR3nt: TGTGCCAGCGGCACAGGGGGTGCAAATTTCCGGAACACTGAAGCTTTCTTT
j_gene: TRBJ2-5; v_gene: TRBV12-3/TRBV12-4; d_gene: NA; abundance: NA; CDR3aa: CASSRGETQYF; CDR3nt: TGTGCCAGCAGCCGAGGGGAGACCCAGTACTTC
j_gene: TRBJ1-5; v_gene: TRBV27; d_gene: TRBD1; abundance: NA; CDR3aa: CASSLGTGVNQPQHF; CDR3nt: TGTGCCAGCAGTCTAGGGACAGGCGTCAATCAGCCCCAGCATTTT
j_gene: TRBJ2-2; v_gene: TRBV28; d_gene: NA; abundance: once; CDR3aa: CASSPKNTGELFF; CDR3nt: TGTGCCAGCAGTCCCAAGAACACCGGGGAGCTGTTTTTT
j_gene: TRBJ2-1; v_gene: TRBV6-5; d_gene: TRBD1; abundance: NA; CDR3aa: CASSPRGSEQFF; CDR3nt: TGTGCCAGCAGTCCCAGGGGGTCTGAGCAGTTCTTC
j_gene: TRBJ2-1; v_gene: TRBV1; d_gene: NA; abundance: NA; CDR3aa: CTSSQDETSGVYNEQFF; CDR3nt: TGCACCAGCAGCCAAGACGAAACTAGCGGGGTTTACAATGAGCAGTTCTTC
j_gene: TRBJ1-1; v_gene: TRBV2; d_gene: TRBD1; abundance: NA; CDR3aa: CASRGDSNTEAFF; CDR3nt: TGTGCCAGCAGAGGGGACAGTAACACTGAAGCTTTCTTT
j_gene: TRBJ1-1; v_gene: TRBV19; d_gene: TRBD1; abundance: NA; CDR3aa: CASTDRGNMNTEAFF; CDR3nt: TGTGCCAGTACCGACAGGGGAAACATGAACACTGAAGCTTTCTTT
j_gene: TRBJ2-3; v_gene: TRBV7-2; d_gene: NA; abundance: NA; CDR3aa: CASSDFTDTQYF; CDR3nt: TGTGCCAGCAGCGACTTCACAGATACGCAGTATTTT
j_gene: TRBJ2-3; v_gene: TRBV11-2; d_gene: TRBD2; abundance: few; CDR3aa: CASSLGFLAGGLKGTQYF; CDR3nt: TGTGCCAGCAGCTTAGGGTTCCTTGCGGGGGGTTTAAAGGGTACGCAGTATTTT
j_gene: TRBJ1-6; v_gene: TRBV21-1; d_gene: NA; abundance: NA; CDR3aa: CASTLRGVSDSPLHF; CDR3nt: TGTGCCAGCACCTTACGGGGGGTATCGGATTCACCCCTCCACTTT